Reported below is one TCR beta chain. No antigen is known for it. The data were obtained in a study of T cells in Graves' hyperthyroidism and ophthalmopathy. Study-wide findings and caveats: Most expanded thyroid clonotypes above 0.001 recurred in blood.

The diagnostic basis comprised clinical symptoms, serum thyroxine and TRAb, thyroid ultrasound and orbital computed tomography. RNA transcripts yielded amplified TCR beta CDR3 regions. The TCR CDR3 first-round RT-PCR relied on the HTBI primer set. TCRdb redid the calling of the multiplex PCR reads with MiXCR, one entry per CDR3 protein. The table shows about 540,000 distinct CDR3 sequences, with more than 45% occurring only once. V lost 0 bases to trimming and J lost 0 bases; unmatched junction nucleotides: 6. This CDR3 comprises 18 residues. CDR1 is LGHDT, CDR2 YNNKEL, per germline (reference sequence).

The TCR was taken from a woman aged 18-35 years with Graves' hyperthyroidism. This chain links TRBV3-1 with TRBJ1-4; 8 nucleotides agree with TRBD1. Sequenced: peripheral blood or thyroid tissue (not recorded which). The CDR3: CASSQEADRASTNEKLFF. The CDR3 DNA reads as TGTGCCAGCAGCCAAGAAGCGGACAGGGCTTCAACTAATGAAAAACTGTTTTTT.